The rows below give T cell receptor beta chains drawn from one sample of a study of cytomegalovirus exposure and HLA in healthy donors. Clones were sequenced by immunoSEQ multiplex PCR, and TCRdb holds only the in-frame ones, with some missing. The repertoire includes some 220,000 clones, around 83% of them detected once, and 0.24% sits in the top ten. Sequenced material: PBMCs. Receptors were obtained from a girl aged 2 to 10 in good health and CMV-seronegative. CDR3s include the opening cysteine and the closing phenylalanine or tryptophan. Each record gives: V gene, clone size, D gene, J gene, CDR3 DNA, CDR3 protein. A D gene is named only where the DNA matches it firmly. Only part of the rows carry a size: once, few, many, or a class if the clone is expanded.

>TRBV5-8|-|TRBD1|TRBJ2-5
TGTGCCAGCAGCCCAGGGGGCCTTACCGCGGAGACCCAGTACTTC
CASSPGGLTAETQYF
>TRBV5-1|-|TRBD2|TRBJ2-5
TGCGCCAGCAGCTTGGCGGTACTAGCGGGAGAAGAGACCCAGTACTTC
CASSLAVLAGEETQYF
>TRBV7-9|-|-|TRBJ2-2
TGTGCCAGCAGCTTAACTAGTGTGAACACCGGGGAGCTGTTTTTT
CASSLTSVNTGELFF
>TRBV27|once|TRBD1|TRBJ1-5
TGTGCCAGCAGTCTCACTACAGGGGGCGGGCAGCCCCAGCATTTT
CASSLTTGGGQPQHF
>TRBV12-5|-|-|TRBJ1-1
TGTGCTAGTGGTTTGGGGCAGAACACTGAAGCTTTCTTT
CASGLGQNTEAFF
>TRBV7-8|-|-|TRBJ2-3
TGTGCCAGCAGGAGGACAGCCACAGATACGCAGTATTTT
CASRRTATDTQYF
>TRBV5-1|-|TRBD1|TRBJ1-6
TGCGCCAGCAGCCGACAGGGGGCTCTGAGGGATTCACCCCTCCACTTT
CASSRQGALRDSPLHF
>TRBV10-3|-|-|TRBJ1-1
TGTGCCATCAGTGGGACTAGTTCCACTGAAGCTTTCTTT
CAISGTSSTEAFF
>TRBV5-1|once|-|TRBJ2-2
TGCGCCAGCAGCTTCGGGGACACCGGGGAGCTGTTTTTT
CASSFGDTGELFF
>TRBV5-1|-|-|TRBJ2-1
TGCGCCAGCAGCTTGCAGCCCGGGACTTCCTCGATCTACAATGAGCAGTTCTTC
CASSLQPGTSSIYNEQFF
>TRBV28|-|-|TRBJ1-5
TGTGCCAGCACCAAGGGAGGGTATCACAATCAGCCCCAGCATTTT
CASTKGGYHNQPQHF
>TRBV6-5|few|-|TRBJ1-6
TGTGCCAGCAGTTACGACGGGAATTCACCCCTCCACTTT
CASSYDGNSPLHF
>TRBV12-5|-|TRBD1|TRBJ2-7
TGTGCTAGTGGTTTTTCCCCATTCCGGGACAGGGGCCACGAGCAGTACTTC
CASGFSPFRDRGHEQYF
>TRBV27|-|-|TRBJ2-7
TGTGCCAGCACTGACAGTCACGAGCAGTACTTC
CASTDSHEQYF
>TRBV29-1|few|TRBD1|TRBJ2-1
TGCAGCGTCCCGCGGACAGGGGGGAATGAGCAGTTCTTC
CSVPRTGGNEQFF